This record covers a single TCR beta chain. Germline CDR1 SGHRS, CDR2 YFSETQ. V lost 4 bases and J 1 base, leaving 8 bases between the germline ends. The CDR3 consists of 13 residues. The data originate from a study of blood T cell repertoires in COVID-19. Study information: Spain, Italy and the United States supplied samples that represented acute and convalescent COVID-19. Sample material is recorded as cDNA or gDNA derived from T cells, B-cell-depleted T cells, or PBMCs.

Authors' data handling: How many nucleated cells were present was estimated from reference gene primer amplification. The method was immunoSEQ multiplex PCR; TCRdb's version includes in-frame clones alone and lacks a portion of them. V and J calls and clone size are copied from that table; D and trimming were computed from the DNA. The table includes 210,000 or so clones, about four fifths detected once. The TCR was taken from a woman aged 65 to 85 with active or convalescent COVID-19. V usage is TRBV5-1 and J usage is TRBJ1-1, with D possibly being TRBD1 (6 bases). The sample consisted of peripheral blood. This CDR3 reads CASSLGGNTEAFF. The CDR3 DNA reads as TGCGCCAGCAGCCTAGGGGGGAACACTGAAGCTTTCTTT.